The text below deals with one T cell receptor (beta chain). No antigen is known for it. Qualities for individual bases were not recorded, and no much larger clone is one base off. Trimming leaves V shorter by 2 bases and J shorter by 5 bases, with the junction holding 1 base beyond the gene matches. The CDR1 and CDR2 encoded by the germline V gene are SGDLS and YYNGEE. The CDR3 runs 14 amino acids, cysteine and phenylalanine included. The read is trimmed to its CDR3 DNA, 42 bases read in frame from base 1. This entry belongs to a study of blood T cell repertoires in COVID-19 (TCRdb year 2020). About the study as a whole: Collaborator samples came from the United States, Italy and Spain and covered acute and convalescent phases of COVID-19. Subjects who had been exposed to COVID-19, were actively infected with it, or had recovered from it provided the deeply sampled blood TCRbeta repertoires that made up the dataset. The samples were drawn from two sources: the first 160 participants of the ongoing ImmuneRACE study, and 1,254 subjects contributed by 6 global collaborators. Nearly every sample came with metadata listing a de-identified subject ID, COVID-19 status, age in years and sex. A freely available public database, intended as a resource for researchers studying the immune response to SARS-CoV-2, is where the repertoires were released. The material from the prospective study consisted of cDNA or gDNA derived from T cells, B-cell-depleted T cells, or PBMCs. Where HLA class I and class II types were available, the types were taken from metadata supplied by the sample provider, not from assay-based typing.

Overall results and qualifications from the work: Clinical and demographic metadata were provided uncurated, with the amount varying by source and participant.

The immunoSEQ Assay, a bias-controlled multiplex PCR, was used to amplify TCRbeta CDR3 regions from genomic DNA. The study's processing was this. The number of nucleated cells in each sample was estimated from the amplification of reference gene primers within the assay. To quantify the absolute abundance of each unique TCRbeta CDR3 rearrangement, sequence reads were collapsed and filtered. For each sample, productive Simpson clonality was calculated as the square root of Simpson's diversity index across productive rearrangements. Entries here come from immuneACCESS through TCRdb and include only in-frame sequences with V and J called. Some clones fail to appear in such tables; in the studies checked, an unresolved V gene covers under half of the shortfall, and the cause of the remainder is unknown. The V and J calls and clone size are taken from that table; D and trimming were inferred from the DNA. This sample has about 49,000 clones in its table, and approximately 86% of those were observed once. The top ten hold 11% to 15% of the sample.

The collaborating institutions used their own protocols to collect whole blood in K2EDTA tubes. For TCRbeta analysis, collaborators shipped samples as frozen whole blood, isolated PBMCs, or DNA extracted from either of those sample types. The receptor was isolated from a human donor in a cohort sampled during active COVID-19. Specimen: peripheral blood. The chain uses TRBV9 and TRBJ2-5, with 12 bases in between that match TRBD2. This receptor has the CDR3 CASSVGTSGETQYF. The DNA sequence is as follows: TGTGCCAGCAGCGTGGGGACTAGCGGGGAGACCCAGTACTTC.